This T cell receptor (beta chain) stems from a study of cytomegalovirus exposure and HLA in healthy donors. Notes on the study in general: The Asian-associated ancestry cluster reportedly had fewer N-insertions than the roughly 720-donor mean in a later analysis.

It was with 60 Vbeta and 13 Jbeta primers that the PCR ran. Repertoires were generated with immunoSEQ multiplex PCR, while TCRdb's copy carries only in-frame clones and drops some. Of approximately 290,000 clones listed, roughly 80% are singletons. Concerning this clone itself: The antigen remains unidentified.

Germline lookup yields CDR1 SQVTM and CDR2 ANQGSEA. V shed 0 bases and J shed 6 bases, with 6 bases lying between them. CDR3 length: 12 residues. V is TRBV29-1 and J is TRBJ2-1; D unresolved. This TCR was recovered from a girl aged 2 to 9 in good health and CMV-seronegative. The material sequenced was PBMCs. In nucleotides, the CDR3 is TGCAGCGTTGAAGACGGGTTCAATGAGCAGTTCTTC. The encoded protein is CSVEDGFNEQFF.